One sample yielded the 16 T cell receptor beta chains listed below, sequenced in a study of cytomegalovirus exposure and HLA in healthy donors. Amplification used 60 Vbeta primers and 13 Jbeta primers. Clones were read by immunoSEQ multiplex PCR, and TCRdb kept only the in-frame ones, dropping some. The sample lists around 130,000 clones; over 70% were seen once. The material sequenced was PBMCs. Receptors originate from a woman aged 40 to 50 in good health and CMV-seronegative.

This chain links TRBV5-1 with TRBJ2-2; D remains unclear. Germline V gene data show CDR1 as SGHRS and CDR2 as YFSETQ. V dropped 3 bases and J dropped 5 bases, with 8 bases sitting between them. The CDR3 length is 13 residues. The CDR3 sequence is CASSSKLTGELFF. CDR3 DNA sequence: TGCGCCAGCAGCTCGAAACTTACCGGGGAGCTGTTTTTT.

The gene calls are TRBV18 and TRBJ1-4; possibly TRBD1 for D (6 bases). Looked up from germline, CDR1 is KGHSH and CDR2 is LQKENI. The CDR3 loop spans 15 amino acids. Trimming pared 4 bases from V and 3 bases from J, leaving 12 bases between. CDR3 sequence reads: CASSLLQGSNEKLFF. In DNA, the CDR3 is TGTGCCAGCTCACTACTGCAGGGGTCTAATGAAAAACTGTTTTTT. The full variable domain, its missing parts supplied by reference TRBV18 and TRBJ1-4, is NAGVMQNPRHLVRRRGQEARLRCSPMKGHSHVYWYRQLPEEGLKFMVYLQKENIIDESGMPKERFSAEFPKEGPSILRIQQVVRGDSAAYFCASSLLQGSNEKLFFGSGTQLSVL.

The rearrangement joins TRBV6-1 to TRBJ1-6; a weak D match, TRBD1 (6 bases). The length of the CDR3 is 14 residues. Germline V CDR1 and CDR2: MNHNS, SASEGT. Trimming removed 1 base at V and 6 bases at J, with 7 bases between. The CDR3 nucleotides are TGTGCCAGCAGTGAAGGGACAGCTAATTCACCCCTCCACTTT. Residues: CASSEGTANSPLHF.

V gene TRBV28 combines with J gene TRBJ1-2, with D tentatively TRBD1 (5 bases). This CDR3 region has 11 residues. The V end lost 8 bases, the J end lost 5 bases, and 9 bases lay between the germline ends. Germline V gene sequence: CDR1 MDHEN, CDR2 SYDVKM. In nucleotides, the CDR3 is TGTGCCAGCGGGGGGATGTATGGCTACACCTTC. This gives the protein CASGGMYGYTF.

The chain has TRBV27 and TRBJ1-5; possible D gene TRBD1, 6 bases. V lost 4 bases, J lost 0 bases, and 10 bases lay in between. CDR1 is MNHEY and CDR2 is SMNVEV in the germline V gene (reference sequence). CDR3 length: 15 residues. The chain's CDR3 is CASSSQGYSNQPQHF. DNA for the CDR3: TGTGCCAGCAGTTCCCAGGGGTATAGCAATCAGCCCCAGCATTTT.

This clone was recorded a few times. The J gene is TRBJ2-2, the V gene TRBV30, with D possibly matching TRBD2 (5 bases). V lost 6 bases and J 2 bases, leaving 13 bases between the germline ends. The CDR3 runs to 14 residues. Germline assignment: CDR1 GTSNPN and CDR2 SVGIG (reference sequence). The CDR3 spells CACGSSGNTGELFF. CDR3 bases: TGTGCCTGTGGGTCCAGCGGCAACACCGGGGAGCTGTTTTTT. Using reference TRBV30 and TRBJ2-2 for the parts outside the CDR3, the full variable domain is SQTIHQWPATLVQPVGSPLSLECTVEGTSNPNLYWYRQAAGRGLQLLFYSVGIGQISSEVPQNLSASRPQDRQFILSSKKLLLSDSGFYLCACGSSGNTGELFFGEGSRLTVL.

CDR3 in amino acids: CASSVASSSYEQYF. CDR3 DNA: TGTGCCAGCAGCGTAGCTAGCAGCTCCTACGAGCAGTACTTC. This chain connects TRBV9 to TRBJ2-7, with D tentatively TRBD2 (5 bases). CDR1 is SGDLS, CDR2 YYNGEE, per germline. The CDR3 runs to 14 residues. V lost 0 bases, J lost 0 bases, and 7 bases lay in between.

The CDR3 DNA sequence: TGTGCCCTTTTCCTGGGGAGGGTTACGATAGCTAACTATGGCTACACCTTC. It specifies CALFLGRVTIANYGYTF. The chain carries TRBV2 and TRBJ1-2; no clear D. This CDR3 is 17 amino acids long. CDR1 SNHLY and CDR2 FYNNEI come from the germline V gene. Trimming took off 11 bases at V and 0 bases at J, with 25 bases between the two ends.

This chain's CDR3 is CASSVDSPEAFF. The CDR3 DNA reads as TGTGCCAGCAGCGTGGACAGCCCTGAAGCTTTCTTT. V and J are TRBV11-2 and TRBJ1-1, with D possibly TRBD1 on 6 matching bases. The V end was cut by 5 bases, the J end by 6 bases, with 10 bases between. There are 12 residues in the CDR3. Looked up from germline, CDR1 is SGHAT and CDR2 is FQNNGV.

This clone was counted only a few times. The genes are TRBV29-1 and TRBJ2-1; 8 positions agree with TRBD2. This CDR3 spans 14 amino acids. Trimming at V came to 3 bases and at J to 7 bases, leaving 8 bases not matched to a gene. Per the germline V gene, CDR1 is SQVTM and CDR2 is ANQGSEA. CDR3 coding DNA: TGCAGCGTTGACGTGGGACTAGTGGGTAATGAGCAGTTCTTC. Protein sequence: CSVDVGLVGNEQFF.

This clone has just one count. The chain has TRBV6-1 and TRBJ2-1; TRBD1 agrees at 9 bases. This CDR3 region has 14 residues. V shed 8 bases, J shed 5 bases, and the junction held 7 bases outside the gene matches. CDR1 MNHNS and CDR2 SASEGT come from the germline V gene. For the CDR3, the DNA is TGTGCCAGCCTGTGGGACAGGGTCCACAATGAGCAGTTCTTC. Translated: CASLWDRVHNEQFF.

The chain couples TRBV5-5 to TRBJ2-1; possible D gene TRBD2, 6 bases. CDR1 SGHKS and CDR2 YYEKEE come from the germline V gene (reference sequence). The length of the CDR3 is 16 residues. Trimming removed 0 bases from V and 5 bases from J, with 15 bases in between. CDR3 in DNA: TGTGCCAGCAGCTTGGTGGCGGGGAGAATAGACAATGAGCAGTTCTTC. This translates into CASSLVAGRIDNEQFF. The full variable domain, rest sourced from reference TRBV5-5 and TRBJ2-1, is DAGVTQSPTHLIKTRGQQVTLRCSPISGHKSVSWYQQVLGQGPQFIFQYYEKEERGRGNFPDRFSARQFPNYSSELNVNALLLGDSALYLCASSLVAGRIDNEQFFGPGTRLTVL.

V is TRBV13 and J is TRBJ2-1, with TRBD2 matching over 8 bases. CDR1 is PRHDT and CDR2 is FYEKMQ in the germline V gene (reference sequence). V shed 6 bases and J 8 bases; nucleotides not matched to a gene: 9. The CDR3 has 14 amino acids. CDR3 residues: CASSTLAGGYEQFF. CDR3 sequence (DNA): TGTGCCAGCAGTACCCTGGCGGGGGGATATGAGCAGTTCTTC.

The chain joins TRBV10-3 to TRBJ2-7; D uncertain. Germline-derived CDR1 and CDR2 are ENHRY and SYGVKD. This CDR3 is 12 amino acids long. V was clipped by 6 bases and J by 2 bases, with 8 bases between them. The CDR3 DNA reads as TGTGCCATCAGCGGGTCCCCCTACGAGCAGTACTTC. As protein: CAISGSPYEQYF.

V usage is TRBV11-1 and J usage is TRBJ1-1, with unresolved D. The CDR3 has 13 residues. Deletions cut 2 bases from V and 11 bases from J, with 15 bases between. CDR1 is SGHAT and CDR2 is FQDESV in the germline V gene (reference sequence). The CDR3 loop reads CASSLSREVGAFF. The DNA of the CDR3 is TGTGCCAGCAGCTTAAGTCGGGAAGTGGGGGCTTTCTTT.

The chain employs TRBV7-6 and TRBJ2-1, with 10 bases aligning to TRBD1. The CDR3 length is 18 residues. Germline CDR1 is SGHVS and CDR2 is FNYEAQ. V shed 3 bases and J 7 bases; nucleotides not matched to a gene: 15. As DNA, the CDR3 is TGTGCCAGCAGCTTGTTTCCCTCGGGACAGGGGTATGGTAATGAGCAGTTCTTC. Its protein is CASSLFPSGQGYGNEQFF. The complete variable domain, with remaining parts taken from reference TRBV7-6 and TRBJ2-1, reads GAGVSQSPRYKVTKRGQDVALRCDPISGHVSLYWYRQALGQGPEFLTYFNYEAQQDKSGLPNDRFSAERPEGSISTLTIQRTEQRDSAMYRCASSLFPSGQGYGNEQFFGPGTRLTVL.